This is a list of T cell receptor beta chains from one sample in a study of CD8 T cells in Susac syndrome. One entry per CDR3 protein results from TCRdb running MiXCR on the immunoSEQ multiplex PCR reads. The sample has about 250,000 distinct CDR3 sequences; roughly 95% are singletons. The sample was CD4+ T cells from PBMCs. Receptor source: a human donor with multiple sclerosis. Both conserved end residues are part of each CDR3. D genes are given only for firm matches. Some rows mark clone size as missing; the rest say once, few, many or name a class of expanded clone.

J gene	clone size	V gene	D gene	CDR3 DNA	CDR3 protein
TRBJ2-1	once	TRBV19	TRBD1	TGTGCCAGTAGTAAGGGACAGCTCCTATACAATGAGCAGTTCTTC	CASSKGQLLYNEQFF
TRBJ2-2	.	TRBV19	.	TGTGCCACCAGGGTAGCCGGGGAGCTGTTTTTT	CATRVAGELFF
TRBJ2-3	.	TRBV12-3/TRBV12-4	.	TGTGCCAGCAGTGGGGACGGAACAGATACGCAGTATTTT	CASSGDGTDTQYF
TRBJ2-3	.	TRBV19	.	TGTGCCAGTAGTATCGGGACGGGCCACACAGATACGCAGTATTTT	CASSIGTGHTDTQYF
TRBJ1-2	few	TRBV6-2/TRBV6-3	.	TGTGCCAGCAGTTACAACTATGGCTACACCTTC	CASSYNYGYTF
TRBJ1-6	.	TRBV25-1	.	TGTGCCAGCACTGTACTCGGGGGGAATTCACCCCTCCACTTT	CASTVLGGNSPLHF
TRBJ2-4	once	TRBV4-1	.	TGCGCCAGCAGCCAGGTTACGGGACGGCCTTTGAAAAACATTCAGTACTTC	CASSQVTGRPLKNIQYF
TRBJ1-3	.	TRBV12-3/TRBV12-4	.	TGTGCCAGCAGTCCAATCGGGGGCTCTGGAAACACCATATATTTT	CASSPIGGSGNTIYF
TRBJ1-1	.	TRBV5-1	.	TGCGCCAGCAGCACGCAAACAGGGAACACTGAAGCTTTCTTT	CASSTQTGNTEAFF
TRBJ2-2	.	TRBV3-1	.	TGTGCCAGCAGCCACAGAGCCTCGGGTTCCGGGGAGCTGTTTTTT	CASSHRASGSGELFF
TRBJ1-2	once	TRBV4-1	TRBD1	TGCGCCAGCAGCCAATACGGGGGACAGGGGGCTGTTGCCTATGGCTACACCTTC	CASSQYGGQGAVAYGYTF
TRBJ2-3	.	TRBV27	TRBD1	TGTGCCAGCAGTTCGGAGGACCATGGACAGGGGAAGGCAGATACGCAGTATTTT	CASSSEDHGQGKADTQYF
TRBJ1-1	.	TRBV30	.	TGTGCCTGGACGGGACGCACTGAAGCTTTCTTT	CAWTGRTEAFF
TRBJ2-4	.	TRBV7-2	.	TGTGCCAGCAGCTTAGAGGGGCCAGTAGAAAACATTCAGTACTTC	CASSLEGPVENIQYF
TRBJ1-6	.	TRBV6-1	.	TGTGCCAGCAGTGAAGCAGGGGACGGATCACCCCTCCACTTT	CASSEAGDGSPLHF
TRBJ1-2	.	TRBV2	.	TGTGCCAGCAGTGATGTAAACTATGGCTACACCTTC	CASSDVNYGYTF